Below, 13 T cell receptor beta chains from the same sample are listed, as sequenced in a study of cytomegalovirus exposure and HLA in healthy donors. The PCR employed 60 Vbeta primers together with 13 Jbeta primers. The assay was immunoSEQ multiplex PCR, and TCRdb's table has in-frame clones only and misses some. The sample records 270,000 or so clones, more than 80% being singletons. The sample consisted of PBMCs. These receptors came from a man aged 35-49 years in good health and CMV-seropositive.

The chain is built from TRBV28 and TRBJ2-3; TRBD1 matches at 7 bases. V was clipped by 4 bases and J by 5 bases; unmatched bases: 18. The germline V gene encodes CDR1 MDHEN and CDR2 SYDVKM. The CDR3 is made up of 18 amino acids. The chain's CDR3 is CASSSPPIQGLPGDTQYF. The CDR3 coding sequence is TGTGCCAGCAGTTCCCCCCCTATACAGGGGCTACCGGGAGATACGCAGTATTTT.

This chain connects TRBV5-1 to TRBJ2-2, with TRBD1 identical over 8 bases. CDR3 length: 15 amino acids. The V gene end was trimmed by 2 bases and the J gene end by 1 base; junction bases not matched to a gene: 1. Germline V gene lookup returns CDR1 SGHRS and CDR2 YFSETQ. CDR3 sequence: CASSFTGGNTGELFF. The CDR3 region has the DNA TGCGCCAGCAGCTTTACAGGGGGGAACACCGGGGAGCTGTTTTTT.

V is TRBV6-5 and J is TRBJ2-3; no clear D gene. The germline gives CDR1 MNHEY, CDR2 SVGAGI. This CDR3 is built from 13 residues. Between the trimmed V and J ends, which lost 0 bases and 6 bases, there was a span of 7 bases. As DNA, the CDR3 is TGTGCCAGCAGTTACTCATCCCTCGATACGCAGTATTTT. Amino acid sequence: CASSYSSLDTQYF.

The chain is built from TRBV19 and TRBJ2-1; no clear D gene. Germline lookup yields CDR1 LNHDA and CDR2 SQIVND (reference sequence). The CDR3 contains 14 residues. V shed 5 bases and J shed 0 bases, with 8 bases lying between them. This CDR3 is CASSSRYSYNEQFF. CDR3 sequence (DNA): TGTGCCAGTAGTTCTCGGTACTCCTACAATGAGCAGTTCTTC.

The CDR3, as DNA: TGTGCCAGCAGCCAAGGAATCGCTAGCGGCTCCCGGCAGTACTTC. This sequence encodes CASSQGIASGSRQYF. The chain is built from TRBV14 and TRBJ2-7; 7 bases align to TRBD2. With 1 base clipped from V and 9 bases from J, the junction kept 12 bases outside the gene matches. The CDR3 contains 15 residues. Germline-derived CDR1 and CDR2 are SGHDN and FVKESK.

The chain carries TRBV29-1 and TRBJ2-1, with TRBD2 matching 13 bases. The V gene's germline CDR1 is SQVTM and CDR2 ANQGSEA. V dropped 6 bases and J dropped 8; count of bases not matched to a gene: 7. There are 14 residues in the CDR3. CDR3 protein: CSVRTSGRAHEQFF. The CDR3 DNA reads TGCAGCGTCCGAACTAGCGGGAGGGCCCATGAGCAGTTCTTC.

The rearrangement uses TRBV7-2 and TRBJ2-7; 8 bases align to TRBD1. This CDR3 contains 19 residues. Germline V gene lookup returns CDR1 SGHTA and CDR2 FQGNSA. Losses at the gene ends were 5 bases for V and 3 bases for J; bases not matched to a gene: 21. CDR3 DNA sequence: TGTGCCAGCAGCCCTATTTGGGTTAGGGGGGCAGGGGGCCGCTACGAGCAGTACTTC. Translating gives CASSPIWVRGAGGRYEQYF.

About this clone itself: In the same sample, other DNA sequences code for this CDR3. This rearrangement joins TRBV9 to TRBJ2-1, with 7 bases fitting TRBD2. CDR3 length: 15 residues. The J segment lost 4 bases and the V segment lost 0 bases, leaving 4 bases of the junction unmatched. Germline-derived CDR1 and CDR2 are SGDLS and YYNGEE. The CDR3 region has the DNA TGTGCCAGCAGCGTAGCAAGCGGGGCGTACAATGAGCAGTTCTTC. Its protein product is CASSVASGAYNEQFF.

The V and J genes are TRBV5-6 and TRBJ2-7, with 10 bases matching TRBD2. The V gene end was trimmed by 5 bases and the J gene end by 2 bases; junction bases not matched to a gene: 7. The CDR3 is 15 residues long. Germline CDR1 SGHDT, CDR2 YYEEEE. The DNA for the CDR3 is TGTGCCAGCAGGGGGCTAGCGGGAGATACCTACGAGCAGTACTTC. This gives the protein CASRGLAGDTYEQYF.

In nucleotides, the CDR3 is TGCGCCAGCAGCTTGGAGGGGGCGCAAGGCTACACCTTC. Translation: CASSLEGAQGYTF. The chain combines TRBV5-1 with TRBJ1-2; 7 nucleotides line up with TRBD1. The V and J ends lost 0 bases and 8 bases, in that order; junction bases with no gene match: 4. The CDR3 runs 13 residues. Germline CDR1 and CDR2: SGHRS and YFSETQ.

This clone was counted only a few times. The chain carries TRBV5-6 and TRBJ2-1, with D unclear. CDR1 SGHDT and CDR2 YYEEEE come from the germline V gene. V lost 0 bases to trimming and J lost 8 bases, with 6 bases between them. This CDR3 has 12 residues. This CDR3 is CASSLDSYEQFF. Here the CDR3 DNA reads TGTGCCAGCAGCTTGGATAGTTATGAGCAGTTCTTC.

This clone was detected only a few times. The chain has TRBV19 and TRBJ2-7; D might be TRBD1 (5 bases). Trimming pared 4 bases from V and 3 bases from J, leaving 7 bases between. The CDR3 contains 12 residues. Germline values: CDR1 LNHDA, CDR2 SQIVND (reference sequence). CDR3 coding DNA: TGTGCCAGTAGTAAGGGGATCTACGAGCAGTACTTC. Protein sequence: CASSKGIYEQYF.

The J gene is TRBJ2-1, the V gene TRBV6-1; the match to TRBD2 covers 9 bases. Germline V lookup: CDR1 MNHNS, CDR2 SASEGT. CDR3 size: 15 residues. Losses at the gene ends were 6 bases for V and 5 bases for J; bases not matched to a gene: 8. CDR3 sequence: CASRRLAEIDNEQFF. CDR3 bases: TGTGCCAGCAGGAGACTAGCGGAGATCGACAATGAGCAGTTCTTC.